This is a list of T cell receptor beta chains from one sample in a study of immune evolution from preneoplasia to lung adenocarcinoma. Here immunoSEQ multiplex PCR was the method, and the copy in TCRdb shows in-frame clones only, minus some. The profile shows roughly 7,000 clones, around 80% of them singletons. The source material was FFPE adjacent normal lung tissue. These receptors all stem from a person aged 60-80 years with lung adenocarcinoma. Each CDR3 is given with its conserved first and last residue. D genes are given only for firm matches. A row's size may be missing; if present it is once, few, many or a size class.

TRBJ2-2	TRBV11-2	TRBD1	NA	TGTGCCAGCAGCTCCCGACAGGGATACCGCACCGGGGAGCTGTTTTTT	CASSSRQGYRTGELFF
TRBJ2-1	TRBV9	NA	NA	TGTGCCAGCAGCCCCCCGCCTAGCACCTACAATGAGCAGTTCTTC	CASSPPPSTYNEQFF
TRBJ2-5	TRBV11-2	TRBD2	few	TGTGCCAGCAGCCTAGACCCGGGGGGGAGTGGGGAGACCCAGTACTTC	CASSLDPGGSGETQYF
TRBJ2-2	TRBV6-4	NA	NA	TGTGCCAGCAGTGGATCGAACGAAGAGAACACCGGGGAGCTGTTTTTT	CASSGSNEENTGELFF
TRBJ1-1	TRBV29-1	NA	NA	TGCAGCGTTGGCTCAGCGAACACTGAAGCTTTCTTT	CSVGSANTEAFF
TRBJ2-5	TRBV28	NA	NA	TGTGCCAGCAGGCCAGGGGTAGAGACCCAGTACTTC	CASRPGVETQYF
TRBJ1-3	TRBV30	NA	NA	TGTGCCTGGGGGAGATTTGGAAACACCATATATTTT	CAWGRFGNTIYF
TRBJ2-1	TRBV9	TRBD2	NA	TGTGCCAGCAGCGTTGAACCGGGACTAATAAACAATGAGCAGTTCTTC	CASSVEPGLINNEQFF
TRBJ2-1	TRBV9	TRBD2	NA	TGTGCCAGCAGCGTAGGCGGGACTAGTTTGAATGAGCAGTTCTTC	CASSVGGTSLNEQFF
TRBJ1-5	TRBV25-1	TRBD1	NA	TGTGCCAGCAGTGCGCAGGGGGCGAGTCAGCCCCAGCATTTT	CASSAQGASQPQHF
TRBJ1-4	TRBV4-3	TRBD1	NA	TGCGCCAGCAGCTTATTAGACAGGGGAGGCGAAAAACTGTTTTTT	CASSLLDRGGEKLFF
TRBJ2-7	TRBV28	NA	NA	TGTGCCAGCAAGAGGGGCTCCTACGAGCAGTACTTC	CASKRGSYEQYF
TRBJ1-1	TRBV6-6	TRBD1	NA	TGTGCCAGTCGGGGACAGATGAACACTGAAGCTTTCTTT	CASRGQMNTEAFF
TRBJ2-1	TRBV28	NA	NA	TGTGCCAGCAGAATTGGGATAGAAAGGCTTTACAATGAGCAGTTCTTC	CASRIGIERLYNEQFF
TRBJ2-5	TRBV29-1	TRBD1	NA	TGCAGCGTTGGTCAGGGGGCAGGAGAGACCCAGTACTTC	CSVGQGAGETQYF
TRBJ2-1	TRBV19	TRBD2	NA	TGTGCCAGTAGTATGGTAGCGGGATCACGCGGGGATAACAATGAGCAGTTCTTC	CASSMVAGSRGDNNEQFF
TRBJ1-2	TRBV5-6	NA	NA	TGTGCCAGCAGCGCGGATCGGGGCTATGGCTACACCTTC	CASSADRGYGYTF
TRBJ2-3	TRBV28	NA	NA	TGTGCCAGCAGTCGGGACGGGGAGGTTTATACGCAGTATTTT	CASSRDGEVYTQYF